This T cell receptor (beta chain) came from a study of beta chain features in type 1 diabetes. Reverse transcribing all isolated RNA meant expressed TCRB transcripts were sequenced. Using immunoSEQ multiplex PCR, the repertoire was profiled, and TCRdb retains in-frame clones only, with some absent. The sample shows more than 550,000 clones, about an eighth of them seen only once. As regards this clone: The target antigen is unknown.

Whole-study findings and limits: Within each of all four CD4+ subsets, Type 1 diabetes patients had TCRB CDR3s that were moderately but significantly shorter.

Sequences were obtained from naive CD4+ T cells from blood. The clonotype comes from a man younger than 35 with type 1 diabetes.

In nucleotides, the CDR3 is TGTGCCAGCTCACCGGGACAGGTGCGAGATACGCAGTATTTT. This encodes CASSPGQVRDTQYF. This rearrangement joins TRBV18 to TRBJ2-3, with 8 bases identical to TRBD1. The CDR3 extends over 14 amino acids. After removal of 3 bases from V and 5 bases from J, the junction contained 4 bases not matched to a gene. Germline assignment: CDR1 KGHSH and CDR2 LQKENI.